One and the same sample provided the 29 T cell receptor beta chains below, sequenced in a study of cytomegalovirus exposure and HLA in healthy donors (dated by TCRdb to 2016 to 2017). Receptor libraries were prepared by the immunoSEQ multiplex PCR assay. A mixture of 60 forward primers for TCR Vbeta segments and 13 reverse primers for TCR Jbeta segments was used in the multiplex PCR. TCRdb's version of the immuneACCESS table is confined to in-frame rearrangements and falls short of the full clone set. An unresolved V gene accounts for under half of the shortfall where checked; the remainder is of unknown origin. The sample contains around 110,000 clones, more than 55% of them found a single time. The top ten clones comprise 1.5% to 1.7% of the sample. Sequencing input: PBMCs. The receptor set was obtained from a man in his late teens or twenties in good health and CMV-seronegative.

V gene TRBV5-4 combines with J gene TRBJ1-2; TRBD1 matches 9 bases. CDR3 length: 15 residues. The germline CDR1 and CDR2 sequences are SGHNT and YYREEE (reference sequence). V trimming: 2 bases; J trimming: 5 bases; junction bases outside the gene matches: 7. The CDR3 DNA reads TGTGCCAGCAGCTTAACTCGGACAGGGGAATATGGCTACACCTTC. Protein: CASSLTRTGEYGYTF.

The chain employs TRBV7-9 and TRBJ1-4; TRBD1 matches at 8 bases. The CDR3 length is 15 residues. The ends lost 6 bases at V and 6 bases at J; junction bases unmatched: 9. The germline gives CDR1 SEHNR, CDR2 FQNEAQ (reference sequence). As DNA, the CDR3 is TGTGCCAGCAGTTTTACAGGGGGGCGAGATGAAAAACTGTTTTTT. Protein: CASSFTGGRDEKLFF.

This rearrangement joins TRBV11-2 to TRBJ1-1, with 11 nucleotides matching TRBD1. The length of the CDR3 is 16 residues. CDR1 and CDR2 from the germline V gene are SGHAT and FQNNGV. Germline trimming cut 5 bases from V and 3 bases from J; bases unmatched to any gene: 8. CDR3 protein: CASSEGQGAWDTEAFF. DNA for the CDR3: TGTGCCAGCAGCGAAGGACAGGGGGCGTGGGACACTGAAGCTTTCTTT.

The gene calls are TRBV27 and TRBJ1-4, with 11 bases aligning to TRBD1. This CDR3 is built from 15 residues. Germline CDR1 is MNHEY and CDR2 is SMNVEV (reference sequence). The V segment lost 6 bases and the J segment 10 bases; nucleotides outside the gene matches: 10. The CDR3 DNA reads TGTGCCAGCAGCAGCTCTTGGACAGGGGGCGGAAAACTGTTTTTT. Translating it yields CASSSSWTGGGKLFF.

The rearrangement joins TRBV9 to TRBJ2-7, with TRBD1 matching over 7 bases. The CDR3 sequence is 14 residues long. J was trimmed by 5 bases and V by 4 bases; bases with no gene match: 9. CDR1 is SGDLS, CDR2 YYNGEE, per germline. CDR3 bases: TGTGCCAGCAGCTCTCTGACAGGGTTGAACGAGCAGTACTTC. It codes for CASSSLTGLNEQYF.

The chain recombines TRBV7-9 with TRBJ2-3; 7 nucleotides agree with TRBD2. V lost 6 bases and J lost 5; bases outside the gene matches: 14. The CDR3 is 16 residues long. Germline V lookup: CDR1 SEHNR, CDR2 FQNEAQ (reference sequence). Here the CDR3 reads CASRPSGSGTVDTQYF. CDR3 in DNA: TGTGCCAGCAGGCCTTCAGGAAGCGGGACTGTAGATACGCAGTATTTT.

This clone has more than one count but fewer than ten. This chain uses TRBV2 with TRBJ2-1; 10 bases line up with TRBD2. This CDR3 region has 14 residues. Germline loops: CDR1 SNHLY, CDR2 FYNNEI. Trimming at V came to 7 bases and at J to 3 bases, leaving 3 bases not matched to a gene. DNA of the CDR3: TGTGCCAGCAATGGACTAGCGGACTACAATGAGCAGTTCTTC. This sequence encodes CASNGLADYNEQFF.

CDR3 amino acids: CASSEPAGRGDEQFF. The CDR3, as DNA: TGTGCCAGCAGTGAACCGGCAGGGCGAGGAGATGAGCAGTTCTTC. The gene calls are TRBV2 and TRBJ2-1; TRBD1 might be the D (5 bases). This CDR3 has 15 amino acids. In germline, CDR1 is SNHLY, CDR2 FYNNEI. V shed 2 bases and J shed 8 bases, with 16 bases lying between them. The entire variable domain, with the rest obtained from reference TRBV2 and TRBJ2-1, is as follows: EPEVTQTPSHQVTQMGQEVILRCVPISNHLYFYWYRQILGQKVEFLVSFYNNEISEKSEIFDDQFSVERPDGSNFTLKIRSTKLEDSAMYFCASSEPAGRGDEQFFGPGTRLTVL.

V gene TRBV7-9 combines with J gene TRBJ2-7; 8 bases match TRBD2. The CDR3 covers 18 residues. V shed 5 bases, J shed 5 bases, and the junction held 20 bases outside the gene matches. Germline values: CDR1 SEHNR, CDR2 FQNEAQ (reference sequence). DNA of the CDR3: TGTGCCAGCAGCATAAGCGGGAGACGTCCCTTACGTAGGCACGAGCAGTACTTC. Encoded protein: CASSISGRRPLRRHEQYF. Variable domain in full (rest from reference TRBV7-9 and TRBJ2-7): DTGVSQNPRHKITKRGQNVTFRCDPISEHNRLYWYRQTLGQGPEFLTYFQNEAQLEKSRLLSDRFSAERPKGSFSTLEIQRTEQGDSAMYLCASSISGRRPLRRHEQYFGPGTRLTVT.

The V and J genes are TRBV6-5 and TRBJ1-2; D is perhaps TRBD1 (5 bases). CDR1 and CDR2 (germline): MNHEY, SVGAGI. The CDR3 spans 15 residues. V was cut by 2 bases and J by 0 bases, with 10 bases left in between. In nucleotides, the CDR3 is TGTGCCAGCAGTTACGGGGGGAGAGCTAACTATGGCTACACCTTC. Translated: CASSYGGRANYGYTF.

The genes are TRBV27 and TRBJ2-6; 8 nucleotides line up with TRBD1. This CDR3 has 15 residues. Germline loops: CDR1 MNHEY, CDR2 SMNVEV (reference sequence). Trimming at V came to 6 bases and at J to 4 bases, leaving 5 bases not matched to a gene. Written as DNA, the CDR3 is TGTGCCAGCAGCTCGACAGGGGCCGGGGCCAACGTCCTGACTTTC. This translates into CASSSTGAGANVLTF.

V usage is TRBV19 and J usage is TRBJ2-1; the match to TRBD2 covers 12 bases. Germline CDR1 LNHDA, CDR2 SQIVND (reference sequence). V gave up 5 bases and J gave up 0 bases; unmatched junction bases: 8. The CDR3 is 18 amino acids. As DNA, the CDR3 is TGTGCCAGTAGTCCCGGGACTAGCGGGCAGAGCTCCTACAATGAGCAGTTCTTC. Its protein is CASSPGTSGQSSYNEQFF.

V gene TRBV27 combines with J gene TRBJ2-7, with D maybe TRBD2 (6 bases). Germline CDR1 is MNHEY and CDR2 is SMNVEV (reference sequence). V dropped 5 bases and J dropped 5 bases, with 25 bases sitting between them. The CDR3 has 17 residues. CDR3 DNA sequence: TGTGCCAGCAGTCGCTCACCCCAGGGATTGGGGGGTCACGAGCAGTACTTC. Its protein is CASSRSPQGLGGHEQYF.

V gene TRBV4-2 combines with J gene TRBJ2-7; 7 nucleotides match TRBD2. Germline CDR1 and CDR2: LGHNA and YNFKEQ. J was trimmed by 7 bases and V by 5 bases; bases with no gene match: 8. The length of the CDR3 is 13 residues. CDR3 sequence (DNA): TGTGCCAGCAGCGAAGGAGCGGGGATAGAGCAGTACTTC. Amino acid sequence: CASSEGAGIEQYF.

The gene calls are TRBV28 and TRBJ2-5; TRBD1 is a possible D gene (6 bases). CDR1 and CDR2 from the germline V gene are MDHEN and SYDVKM. The germline V and J ends were trimmed by 10 bases and 5 bases, with 20 bases remaining between them. The CDR3 runs to 14 residues. The DNA for the CDR3 is TGTGCCACCGATCCAGGGGTTGCTGGCGAGACCCAGTACTTC. Translating gives CATDPGVAGETQYF.

The chain employs TRBV19 and TRBJ1-5; D is unresolved. The ends were cut back, 7 bases at V and 3 bases at J, with 13 bases in the middle. The V gene's germline CDR1 is LNHDA and CDR2 SQIVND (reference sequence). The CDR3 totals 14 residues. CDR3 amino acids: CASTTVSINQPQHF. In DNA, the CDR3 is TGTGCCAGTACCACAGTTTCAATCAATCAGCCCCAGCATTTT. Drawing the rest from reference TRBV19 and TRBJ1-5, the complete variable domain is DGGITQSPKYLFRKEGQNVTLSCEQNLNHDAMYWYRQDPGQGLRLIYYSQIVNDFQKGDIAEGYSVSREKKESFPLTVTSAQKNPTAFYLCASTTVSINQPQHFGDGTRLSIL.

CDR3: CAWSVNRYTEAFF. The CDR3 coding sequence is TGTGCCTGGAGTGTCAACAGATACACTGAAGCTTTCTTT. The J gene is TRBJ1-1, the V gene TRBV30; no firm D call. Trimming removed 0 bases at V and 3 bases at J, with 8 bases between. The CDR3 is 13 amino acids. Germline V gene data show CDR1 as GTSNPN and CDR2 as SVGIG (reference sequence). The variable domain in full, completed from reference TRBV30 and TRBJ1-1, reads SQTIHQWPATLVQPVGSPLSLECTVEGTSNPNLYWYRQAAGRGLQLLFYSVGIGQISSEVPQNLSASRPQDRQFILSSKKLLLSDSGFYLCAWSVNRYTEAFFGQGTRLTVV.

This clone was counted once. The CDR3 is CASSIHRLAEAYEQYF. CDR3 sequence (DNA): TGTGCCAGTAGTATACACCGGCTAGCTGAGGCCTACGAGCAGTACTTC. The V gene is TRBV19, the J gene TRBJ2-7; D may be TRBD2 (5 bases). The CDR3 runs to 16 residues. V dropped 2 bases and J dropped 2 bases, with 16 bases sitting between them. The germline V gene encodes CDR1 LNHDA and CDR2 SQIVND (reference sequence).

Concerning this clone itself: In the same sample, other DNA sequences code for this CDR3. The rearrangement uses TRBV28 and TRBJ1-1; 11 nucleotides agree with TRBD1. The CDR3 length is 20 residues. V shed 4 bases and J 6 bases; nucleotides not matched to a gene: 22. Per germline, CDR1 MDHEN and CDR2 SYDVKM. The CDR3 DNA reads as TGTGCCAGCAGTTCTCGCCTACTCAGCGGGACAGGGGGGCCGCAAGCTGAAGCTTTCTTT. Its protein product is CASSSRLLSGTGGPQAEAFF.

Worth noting for this clone: In the same sample, other DNA sequences code for this CDR3. The V call is TRBV18, the J call TRBJ2-5; 10 positions match TRBD2. The CDR3 extends over 13 amino acids. CDR1 is KGHSH, CDR2 LQKENI, per germline. V was clipped by 6 bases and J by 4 bases; unmatched bases: 2. CDR3 coding DNA: TGTGCCAGCTCTCCTAGCGGGGGAGAGACCCAGTACTTC. The encoded protein is CASSPSGGETQYF.

The J gene is TRBJ2-5, the V gene TRBV19; D uncertain. V was cut by 7 bases and J by 2 bases, with 11 bases left in between. This CDR3 spans 13 amino acids. Germline values: CDR1 LNHDA, CDR2 SQIVND (reference sequence). The chain's CDR3 is CASILRRQETQYF. DNA of the CDR3: TGTGCCAGTATTTTGAGAAGACAAGAGACCCAGTACTTC.

The chain is built from TRBV2 and TRBJ2-1, with TRBD2 identical over 13 bases. From germline, CDR1 is SNHLY and CDR2 FYNNEI. This CDR3 spans 16 amino acids. J was trimmed by 3 bases and V by 6 bases; bases with no gene match: 5. The CDR3 bases are TGTGCCAGCAGCGACACTAGCGGGGGGGACTACAATGAGCAGTTCTTC. Its protein product is CASSDTSGGDYNEQFF.

This rearrangement joins TRBV6-5 to TRBJ2-5; a possible D gene is TRBD2 (7 bases). The closer fit of TRBJ2-7 to the DNA end suggests the J call may be wrong. CDR3 length: 15 residues. CDR1 MNHEY and CDR2 SVGAGI come from the germline V gene. In nucleotides, the CDR3 is TGTGCCAGCAGCCCTGGGGGGCGGGAGTCGGACGAGCAGTACTTC. Translated, it gives CASSPGGRESDEQYF.

This chain connects TRBV5-6 to TRBJ1-2; D gene ambiguous. CDR1 is SGHDT and CDR2 is YYEEEE in the germline V gene. Trimming left V 4 bases short and J 8 bases short, with 21 bases between. The CDR3 has 15 residues. The CDR3 protein is CASSPEGRYLWGYTF. In DNA form, the CDR3 reads TGTGCCAGCAGCCCCGAGGGCCGTTATCTATGGGGCTACACCTTC.

The chain recombines TRBV29-1 with TRBJ2-1; D is uncertain. The CDR3 is 11 residues long. V lost 5 bases and J 3 bases, leaving 5 bases between the germline ends. CDR1 is SQVTM and CDR2 is ANQGSEA in the germline V gene. Here the CDR3 reads CSVIYYNEQFF. CDR3 bases: TGCAGCGTTATATACTACAATGAGCAGTTCTTC.

The rearrangement links TRBV7-6 to TRBJ2-2, with D possibly matching TRBD2 (7 bases). CDR1 and CDR2 from the germline V gene are SGHVS and FNYEAQ. Trimming took 6 bases from V and 5 from J, leaving 22 bases between them. The CDR3 runs 17 residues. The CDR3 here is CASRARGAPIQTGELFF. The CDR3 region has the DNA TGTGCCAGCAGGGCCCGGGGGGCCCCTATCCAGACCGGGGAGCTGTTTTTT.

The V gene is TRBV28, the J gene TRBJ2-7; possibly TRBD1 for D (5 bases). This CDR3 spans 15 amino acids. Germline CDR1 is MDHEN and CDR2 is SYDVKM. Between the trimmed V and J ends, which lost 6 bases and 3 bases, there was a span of 18 bases. The CDR3 sequence: CASSPPPDTYYEQYF. The DNA for the CDR3 is TGTGCCAGCAGCCCACCCCCGGACACTTACTACGAGCAGTACTTC. The entire variable domain, with the rest obtained from reference TRBV28 and TRBJ2-7, is as follows: DVKVTQSSRYLVKRTGEKVFLECVQDMDHENMFWYRQDPGLGLRLIYFSYDVKMKEKGDIPEGYSVSREKKERFSLILESASTNQTSMYLCASSPPPDTYYEQYFGPGTRLTVT.

This clone was recorded only once. The rearrangement links TRBV10-3 to TRBJ2-7; the D is unclear. Looked up from germline, CDR1 is ENHRY and CDR2 is SYGVKD. Deletions cut 2 bases from V and 8 bases from J, with 13 bases between. The length of the CDR3 is 13 residues. DNA for the CDR3: TGTGCCATCAGTGAGGACTGGGTTCAGCAGCAGTACTTC. Translating it yields CAISEDWVQQQYF.

The chain joins TRBV5-5 to TRBJ1-5; D call uncertain. The CDR3 contains 15 residues. Per the germline V gene, CDR1 is SGHKS and CDR2 is YYEKEE (reference sequence). V lost 2 bases, J lost 0 bases, and 9 bases lay in between. CDR3 region: CASSFGAVSNQPQHF. The CDR3 DNA sequence: TGTGCCAGCAGCTTCGGTGCGGTTAGCAATCAGCCCCAGCATTTT.